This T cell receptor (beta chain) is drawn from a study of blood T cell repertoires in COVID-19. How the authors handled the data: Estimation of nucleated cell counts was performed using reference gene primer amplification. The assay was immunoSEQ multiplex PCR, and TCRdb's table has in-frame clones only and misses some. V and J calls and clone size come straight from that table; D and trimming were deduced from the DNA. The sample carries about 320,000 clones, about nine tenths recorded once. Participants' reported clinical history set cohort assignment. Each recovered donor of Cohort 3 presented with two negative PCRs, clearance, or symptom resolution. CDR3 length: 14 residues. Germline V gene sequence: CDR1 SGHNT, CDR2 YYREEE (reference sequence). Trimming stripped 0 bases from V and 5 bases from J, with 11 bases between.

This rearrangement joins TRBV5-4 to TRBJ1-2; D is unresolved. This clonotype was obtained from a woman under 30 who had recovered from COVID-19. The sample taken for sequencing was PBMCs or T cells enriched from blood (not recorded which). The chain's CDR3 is CASSLVGNSYGYTF. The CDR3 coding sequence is TGTGCCAGCAGCTTGGTGGGCAACTCTTATGGCTACACCTTC.